One sample yielded the 6 T cell receptor beta chains listed below, sequenced in a study of T cells in Graves' hyperthyroidism and ophthalmopathy (dated 2019 in TCRdb). The library came from multiplex PCR. The run used an Illumina HiSeq 2000. Amplification of TCR beta CDR3 regions was carried out from RNA transcripts. The first round of RT-PCR for the TCR CDR3 was performed with the HTBI primer set and the Qiagen OneStep RT-PCR kit. TCRdb's own reprocessing of the public reads used fastp at Q25 and MiXCR and kept productive beta chains. Rows matching on CDR3 protein sequence are summarized as one entry with the most common DNA and genes. The sample table shows hundreds of thousands of distinct CDR3 sequences, and 16% are seen once. The ten largest clones capture more than 15% of the sample. The source material was blood. These receptors were collected from a woman between 18 and 30 years old with Graves' hyperthyroidism.

The chain has TRBV12-3 or TRBV12-4 and TRBJ2-1; TRBD2 matches 14 bases. The CDR3 runs to 15 residues. The junction had 4 bases not matched to a gene; V was cut back by 6 bases and J by 6 bases. The chain's CDR3 is CASSRTSGRLNEQFF. The CDR3 coding sequence is TGTGCCAGCAGCCGGACTAGCGGGAGGCTCAATGAGCAGTTCTTC.

This clonotype was picked up many times. J is TRBJ2-7 and V is TRBV12-3 or TRBV12-4, with D possibly being TRBD1 (5 bases). The V and J ends lost 3 bases and 3 bases respectively, with 12 bases between them. The CDR3 runs to 14 residues. CDR3 loop: CASSFRQPHYEQYF. The CDR3 coding sequence is TGTGCCAGCAGTTTCCGACAGCCCCACTACGAGCAGTACTTC.

This clonotype has only a few counts. The J gene is TRBJ1-3, the V gene TRBV6-1; D ambiguous. V lost 6 bases to trimming and J lost 0 bases, with 9 bases between them. Germline V CDR1 and CDR2: MNHNS, SASEGT. The CDR3 extends over 14 amino acids. CDR3 bases: TGTGCCAGCAGGGATCAGAGCTCTGGAAACACCATATATTTT. Amino acid sequence: CASRDQSSGNTIYF.

The chain combines TRBV24-1 with TRBJ1-2; TRBD1 matches 8 bases. The CDR3 covers 14 residues. Germline CDR1 reads KGHDR; CDR2 reads SFDVKD. With 4 bases clipped from V and 8 bases from J, the junction kept 8 bases outside the gene matches. For the CDR3, the DNA is TGTGCCACCAGTGAGATGGACAGGGTCGGAGGCTACACCTTC. Amino acid sequence: CATSEMDRVGGYTF.

The chain combines TRBV12-3 or TRBV12-4 with TRBJ2-6; 7 nucleotides line up with TRBD1. V was pared by 5 bases and J by 2 bases, with 3 bases of the junction left unmatched. There are 15 residues in the CDR3. Here the CDR3 DNA reads TGTGCCAGCAGTGCAACAGGGGCTGGGGCCAACGTCCTGACTTTC. Protein product: CASSATGAGANVLTF.

In its sample, this clonotype was seen many times. V usage is TRBV6-2 or TRBV6-3 and J usage is TRBJ1-1, with 10 bases fitting TRBD1. This CDR3 region has 13 residues. The J segment lost 7 bases and the V segment lost 3 bases, leaving 2 bases of the junction unmatched. CDR1 is MNHEY and CDR2 is SVGEGT in the germline V gene. CDR3 coding DNA: TGTGCCAGCAGTTATGGGACAGGGGTTGAAGCTTTCTTT. It is translated as CASSYGTGVEAFF.